This TCR beta chain was observed in a study of T-cell memory formation after mild COVID-19. General study results and limits: The second-wave clones peaking on day 37 were not confirmed as SARS-CoV-2-specific.

Via MiXCR, TCRdb re-called the 5' RACE reads, giving one row per CDR3 protein. Among fewer than 350,000 distinct CDR3 sequences, under 8.5% were seen once, and the ten largest hold roughly 23%. Regarding this clonotype: The antigen is unknown.

The V end was cut by 0 bases, the J end by 9 bases, with 7 bases between. This CDR3 contains 12 residues. Germline V gene data show CDR1 as SGDLS and CDR2 as YYNGEE. This chain links TRBV9 with TRBJ1-5; no clear D. Sample: PBMCs or a T cell subset sorted from them (not recorded which). This TCR was sampled from a man between 18 and 29 years old who had mild COVID-19 (a few samples of this study predate the infection). Cell type and time point are not known. Here the CDR3 DNA reads TGTGCCAGCAGCGTAGAAGTAGGGCCCCAGCATTTT. It specifies CASSVEVGPQHF.